This T cell receptor (beta chain) was identified in a study of cytomegalovirus exposure and HLA in healthy donors. Study-wide results and caveats: Sequencing artifact likely explains a cluster of highly shared sequence variants.

To note about this clone: Antigen: not known.

The germline V gene has CDR1 LGHNT and CDR2 FRNRAP. This CDR3 is built from 12 residues. Losses at the gene ends were 6 bases for V and 7 bases for J; bases not matched to a gene: 5. PCR primers comprised 60 Vbeta and 13 Jbeta primers. Produced via immunoSEQ multiplex PCR; TCRdb's table is partial and in-frame only. The profile shows about 120,000 clones, roughly four fifths of them singletons. The chain employs TRBV12-5 and TRBJ1-1; TRBD1 matches at 7 bases. Sequencing was performed on PBMCs. This TCR was recovered from a man in his fifties in good health and CMV-seropositive. CDR3 region: CASGRGQVEAFF. In DNA form, the CDR3 reads TGTGCTAGTGGCCGCGGACAGGTTGAAGCTTTCTTT.